Below are 23 T cell receptor beta chains sequenced from a single sample in a study of shared T cell receptors in the human thymus. Sequencing used immunoSEQ multiplex PCR; TCRdb keeps in-frame clones, though not all of them. This table has hundreds of thousands of clones, approximately 95% appearing once. The sequenced sample consisted of thymocytes. These receptors were taken from a human donor.

The count of this clone is one. The V gene is TRBV29-1, the J gene TRBJ2-7, with 8 positions matching TRBD1. There are 19 residues in the CDR3. V was clipped by 4 bases and J by 6 bases; unmatched bases: 26. Germline V gene sequence: CDR1 SQVTM, CDR2 ANQGSEA. CDR3 coding DNA: TGCAGCGTTGCCACAATTAGCCGCATTCTCCGGGACAGGTCCCCCGAGCAGTACTTC. Amino acid sequence: CSVATISRILRDRSPEQYF.

The table lists this clone with a few counts. The J gene is TRBJ2-7, the V gene TRBV14; D call uncertain. Germline-derived CDR1 and CDR2 are SGHDN and FVKESK. CDR3 length: 19 residues. V lost 4 bases to trimming and J lost 0 bases, with 25 bases between them. CDR3 in amino acids: CASSPSGLSVPAYSYEQYF. The CDR3 DNA is TGTGCCAGCAGCCCCTCCGGTTTAAGCGTCCCAGCCTACTCCTACGAGCAGTACTTC.

The gene calls are TRBV10-3 and TRBJ1-1; D unclear. V gave up 7 bases and J gave up 1 base, with 4 bases separating them. CDR3 size: 11 residues. Germline assignment: CDR1 ENHRY and CDR2 SYGVKD. Here the CDR3 reads CAIMGNTEAFF. The CDR3 nucleotides read TGTGCCATCATGGGGAACACTGAAGCTTTCTTT.

As to this clone: Other DNA sequences from this sample encode an identical CDR3 as well. The chain recombines TRBV2 with TRBJ2-4; a weak D match, TRBD2 (5 bases). The germline V gene encodes CDR1 SNHLY and CDR2 FYNNEI. Trimming cost V 3 bases and J 1 base, with 19 bases left between them. The CDR3 sequence is 18 residues long. The CDR3 nucleotides are TGTGCCAGCAGTGATTGGTCAGCGGTTAAGACGGCCAAAAACATTCAGTACTTC. As protein: CASSDWSAVKTAKNIQYF.

The genes are TRBV28 and TRBJ1-1; D perhaps matches TRBD1 (6 bases). The V end was cut by 5 bases, the J end by 10 bases, with 17 bases between. The CDR3 has 13 amino acids. Germline V gene lookup returns CDR1 MDHEN and CDR2 SYDVKM. CDR3: CASSRRTGRGAFF. The CDR3 nucleotides read TGTGCCAGCAGTAGGCGAACAGGGAGGGGAGCTTTCTTT.

The sample holds one count of this clone. V is TRBV29-1 and J is TRBJ1-1; TRBD1 aligns across 7 bases. In germline, CDR1 is SQVTM, CDR2 ANQGSEA. With 6 bases clipped from V and 4 bases from J, the junction kept 5 bases outside the gene matches. The CDR3 sequence is 12 residues long. CDR3 loop: CSVSDRRTEAFF. The CDR3 coding sequence is TGCAGCGTCTCGGACAGGCGCACTGAAGCTTTCTTT.

The chain uses TRBV6-5 and TRBJ2-7, with TRBD2 matching over 7 bases. V was pared by 11 bases and J by 4 bases, with 8 bases of the junction left unmatched. Germline V lookup: CDR1 MNHEY, CDR2 SVGAGI. The CDR3 loop spans 12 amino acids. The CDR3 DNA reads as TGTGCCGGGCGACTAGCAGAATACGAGCAGTACTTC. Translating it yields CAGRLAEYEQYF.

The chain uses TRBV10-3 and TRBJ2-7; no clear D. The germline V and J ends were trimmed by 2 bases and 3 bases, with 11 bases remaining between them. Germline-derived CDR1 and CDR2 are ENHRY and SYGVKD. This CDR3 has 14 amino acids. The CDR3 protein is CAISERRAYYEQYF. CDR3 DNA: TGTGCCATCAGTGAGCGGCGAGCATACTACGAGCAGTACTTC.

The chain couples TRBV9 to TRBJ1-5; no firm D call. V was trimmed by 2 bases and J by 0 bases, leaving 9 bases between them. Germline CDR1 and CDR2: SGDLS and YYNGEE. The length of the CDR3 is 15 residues. DNA for the CDR3: TGTGCCAGCAGCGTGAGGGCCGATAGCAATCAGCCCCAGCATTTT. Amino acid sequence: CASSVRADSNQPQHF.

The chain couples TRBV27 to TRBJ2-3, with D unresolved. CDR3 length: 15 residues. The germline V gene encodes CDR1 MNHEY and CDR2 SMNVEV (reference sequence). V was pared by 3 bases and J by 0 bases, with 10 bases between. This CDR3 is CASSFRRFSTDTQYF. CDR3 DNA sequence: TGTGCCAGCAGTTTCCGGCGGTTTAGCACAGATACGCAGTATTTT.

The chain carries TRBV5-4 and TRBJ2-7; D is unclear. This CDR3 contains 14 residues. Germline lookup yields CDR1 SGHNT and CDR2 YYREEE (reference sequence). V was shortened by 3 bases and J by 2 bases, with 12 bases between the two germline ends. CDR3 bases: TGTGCCAGCAGCTCGGCAGCCTACACCTACGAGCAGTACTTC. Residues: CASSSAAYTYEQYF. The whole variable domain, filled in from reference TRBV5-4 and TRBJ2-7, reads ETGVTQSPTHLIKTRGQQVTLRCSSQSGHNTVSWYQQALGQGPQFIFQYYREEENGRGNFPPRFSGLQFPNYSSELNVNALELDDSALYLCASSSAAYTYEQYFGPGTRLTVT.

A few counts support this clone. This rearrangement joins TRBV6-1 to TRBJ2-7, with no clear D. The CDR3 length is 12 residues. Germline CDR1 MNHNS, CDR2 SASEGT. The V end was cut by 6 bases, the J end by 3 bases, with 9 bases between. CDR3 in amino acids: CASSLRRYEQYF. CDR3 coding DNA: TGTGCCAGCAGCCTCAGACGCTACGAGCAGTACTTC.

The rearrangement links TRBV6-4 to TRBJ1-2; D may be TRBD1 (5 bases). In germline, CDR1 is MRHNA, CDR2 SNTAGT. V gave up 2 bases and J gave up 5 bases, with 6 bases separating them. The CDR3 has 12 amino acids. CDR3 bases: TGTGCCAGCAGTGACGGGGGGTATGGCTACACCTTC. It yields the protein CASSDGGYGYTF.

This chain connects TRBV28 to TRBJ1-5; 7 bases match TRBD1. The CDR3 extends over 22 amino acids. CDR1 MDHEN and CDR2 SYDVKM come from the germline V gene. Trimming took 4 bases from V and 0 from J; bases not matched to a gene: 24. The CDR3, as DNA: TGTGCCAGCAGTTCGCCGGGACAGACAAAACGTACTATGGGGATTAGCAATCAGCCCCAGCATTTT. As protein: CASSSPGQTKRTMGISNQPQHF.

V and J are TRBV6-1 and TRBJ1-3; no firm D call. CDR1 and CDR2 (germline): MNHNS, SASEGT. This CDR3 has 13 residues. The V and J ends lost 10 bases and 2 bases respectively, with 12 bases between them. CDR3 coding DNA: TGTGCCACCTCGGGAGGCACTGGAAACACCATATATTTT. It codes for CATSGGTGNTIYF.

V is TRBV5-4 and J is TRBJ1-5, with D possibly being TRBD1 (5 bases). The CDR3 spans 14 residues. Germline V gene sequence: CDR1 SGHNT, CDR2 YYREEE (reference sequence). Trimming stripped 1 base from V and 6 bases from J, with 11 bases between. CDR3 loop: CASSLNGGLQPQHF. In nucleotides, the CDR3 is TGTGCCAGCAGCTTGAACGGGGGACTTCAGCCCCAGCATTTT.

The V call is TRBV6-5, the J call TRBJ2-7; 8 bases fit TRBD1. The CDR3 has 14 residues. The germline CDR1 and CDR2 sequences are MNHEY and SVGAGI. Losses at the gene ends were 5 bases for V and 5 bases for J; bases not matched to a gene: 8. CDR3 nucleotide sequence: TGTGCCAGCAGTGATCCCGGACAGGGTAACGAGCAGTACTTC. This codes for CASSDPGQGNEQYF.

V gene TRBV4-3 combines with J gene TRBJ2-7; 8 bases fit TRBD1. The germline CDR1 and CDR2 sequences are LGHNA and YSLEER. J lost 6 bases, V lost 4 bases, and 11 bases had no gene match. The CDR3 runs to 15 residues. CDR3 bases: TGCGCCAGCAGCCGAGAACAGGGGGGTGGGGGCGAGCAGTACTTC. Translating gives CASSREQGGGGEQYF.

The chain recombines TRBV28 with TRBJ1-5, with no clear D. This CDR3 has 12 residues. Germline values: CDR1 MDHEN, CDR2 SYDVKM. V was trimmed by 8 bases and J by 4 bases, leaving 9 bases between them. Here the CDR3 DNA reads TGTGCCAGCGGAGTCAGGAATCAGCCCCAGCATTTT. It encodes CASGVRNQPQHF.

CDR3 coding DNA: TGTGCCAGCAGCCGAGGGGAACTTTTCACAGATACGCAGTATTTT. Residues: CASSRGELFTDTQYF. The V call is TRBV7-6, the J call TRBJ2-3; D is possibly TRBD1 or TRBD2 (5 bases each). CDR1 and CDR2 from the germline V gene are SGHVS and FNYEAQ. The CDR3 consists of 15 residues. Trimming left V 5 bases short and J 2 bases short, with 14 bases between.

This sequence joins TRBV28 and TRBJ1-5, with unresolved D. CDR3 length: 17 residues. Germline-derived CDR1 and CDR2 are MDHEN and SYDVKM. V shed 1 base and J shed 0 bases, with 13 bases lying between them. CDR3 coding DNA: TGTGCCAGCAGTTTATACGGCAGACTCATTAGCAATCAGCCCCAGCATTTT. Its translation: CASSLYGRLISNQPQHF.

V gene TRBV7-9 combines with J gene TRBJ2-7; D is undetermined. Between the trimmed V and J ends, which lost 1 base and 2 bases, there was a span of 6 bases. CDR3 length equals 13 residues. Germline CDR1 is SEHNR and CDR2 is FQNEAQ (reference sequence). The CDR3 DNA is TGTGCCAGCAGCTTAGGCCTGGCCTACGAGCAGTACTTC. Amino acid sequence: CASSLGLAYEQYF.

V is TRBV5-1 and J is TRBJ2-7; a possible D gene is TRBD2 (5 bases). Germline V lookup: CDR1 SGHRS, CDR2 YFSETQ. This CDR3 is 14 amino acids long. Trimming pared 4 bases from V and 0 bases from J, leaving 11 bases between. This chain's CDR3 is CASSHSRDSYEQYF. DNA for the CDR3: TGCGCCAGCAGCCATTCGAGGGACTCCTACGAGCAGTACTTC.